The 27 T cell receptor beta chains reported below all come from one sample, sequenced in a study of shared clonotypes between healthy human individuals. Assay used: immunoSEQ multiplex PCR; TCRdb lists only in-frame clones, some missing. Of 1.6 million or so clones in the sample, 98% were seen once. Sequences were obtained from naive CD4+ T cells sorted from blood. Subset in this sample: CD45RA+ positively selected. These receptors were obtained from a man younger than 40 in good health.

V gene TRBV6-1 combines with J gene TRBJ2-7; 7 nucleotides line up with TRBD2. The CDR3 length is 15 residues. Germline CDR1 is MNHNS and CDR2 is SASEGT. V lost 0 bases, J lost 1 base, and 3 bases stayed unmatched. The CDR3 loop is CASSEAIAGSYEQYF. The CDR3, as DNA: TGTGCCAGCAGTGAAGCGATAGCGGGTTCCTACGAGCAGTACTTC.

The sample holds one count of this clone. The chain joins TRBV5-5 to TRBJ2-7; 11 bases line up with TRBD2. The V gene's germline CDR1 is SGHKS and CDR2 YYEKEE (reference sequence). The CDR3 sequence is 15 residues long. V gave up 4 bases and J gave up 6 bases; unmatched junction bases: 9. The DNA for the CDR3 is TGTGCCAGCAGCGGTGAACTAGCGGGAGTTCGCGAGCAGTACTTC. Its protein is CASSGELAGVREQYF.

V and J are TRBV7-3 and TRBJ2-3; D not resolved. Looked up from germline, CDR1 is SGHTA and CDR2 is FQGTGA. CDR3 length equals 13 residues. The germline V and J ends were trimmed by 3 bases and 0 bases, with 4 bases remaining between them. The CDR3 is CASSLASTDTQYF. The DNA of the CDR3 is TGTGCCAGCAGCTTGGCGAGCACAGATACGCAGTATTTT.

CDR3 protein: CASRAGSLYEQYF. DNA of the CDR3: TGTGCCAGCAGGGCCGGGAGCTTGTACGAGCAGTACTTC. The chain has TRBV2 and TRBJ2-7; D may be TRBD2 (6 bases). The CDR3 contains 13 residues. CDR1 SNHLY and CDR2 FYNNEI come from the germline V gene. V shed 6 bases and J shed 4 bases, with 13 bases lying between them.

A word on this clone: The same CDR3 also results from other DNA sequences found in this sample. The V call is TRBV11-3, the J call TRBJ2-2; D is perhaps TRBD1 or TRBD2 (6 bases each). CDR1 is SGHNT, CDR2 YENEEA, per germline. The CDR3 runs to 14 residues. V lost 5 bases, J lost 5 bases, and 12 bases lay in between. The CDR3 loop is CASSPRGGTGELFF. The CDR3 coding sequence is TGTGCCAGCAGCCCCCGAGGGGGGACCGGGGAGCTGTTTTTT. The full variable domain, with the rest looked up from reference TRBV11-3 and TRBJ2-2, is EAGVVQSPRYKIIEKKQPVAFWCNPISGHNTLYWYLQNLGQGPELLIRYENEEAVDDSQLPKDRFSAERLKGVDSTLKIQPAELGDSAVYLCASSPRGGTGELFFGEGSRLTVL.

The J gene is TRBJ2-7, the V gene TRBV9; D perhaps matches TRBD2 (6 bases). The CDR3 runs 14 residues. Germline lookup yields CDR1 SGDLS and CDR2 YYNGEE. V gave up 0 bases and J gave up 6 bases, with 13 bases separating them. The CDR3: CASSVGGTRAEQYF. The CDR3 nucleotides are TGTGCCAGCAGCGTAGGAGGGACTCGGGCCGAGCAGTACTTC.

The chain recombines TRBV29-1 with TRBJ2-1, with D perhaps matching TRBD2 (6 bases). The CDR3 extends over 13 amino acids. V was pared by 8 bases and J by 5 bases, with 16 bases between. Germline V CDR1 and CDR2: SQVTM, ANQGSEA. Here the CDR3 DNA reads TGCAGCTCGTCGGGACTCCGGGACAATGAGCAGTTCTTC. Its protein product is CSSSGLRDNEQFF.

This chain links TRBV7-9 with TRBJ2-2; 9 nucleotides agree with TRBD1. CDR1 is SEHNR and CDR2 is FQNEAQ in the germline V gene (reference sequence). The length of the CDR3 is 18 residues. Trimming took 0 bases from V and 6 from J; bases not matched to a gene: 11. CDR3 DNA sequence: TGTGCCAGCAGCTTAGCGCTTACAACAGGGGGCGCCGCCGGGGAGCTGTTTTTT. Translating gives CASSLALTTGGAAGELFF.

The V call is TRBV7-9, the J call TRBJ2-7; 11 bases match TRBD2. The CDR3 contains 16 residues. Germline V gives CDR1 SEHNR, CDR2 FQNEAQ (reference sequence). Trimming cost V 3 bases and J 4 bases; bases outside gene matches: 8. CDR3 coding DNA: TGTGCCAGCAGCTTCGACACTAGCGGGAGAAGATACGAGCAGTACTTC. Encoded protein: CASSFDTSGRRYEQYF.

V and J are TRBV18 and TRBJ2-7; TRBD2 might be the D (5 bases). V lost 4 bases to trimming and J lost 0 bases, with 7 bases between them. Germline values: CDR1 KGHSH, CDR2 LQKENI. This CDR3 spans 13 amino acids. The CDR3 DNA reads TGTGCCAGCTCACGCGGGTCCTCCTACGAGCAGTACTTC. The encoded protein is CASSRGSSYEQYF.

This clone was observed a handful of times. The chain couples TRBV28 to TRBJ1-2; D gene ambiguous. The CDR3 extends over 12 amino acids. Germline V gene data show CDR1 as MDHEN and CDR2 as SYDVKM. V lost 5 bases and J 4 bases, leaving 8 bases between the germline ends. The CDR3 nucleotides read TGTGCCAGCAGTCAAGCGGGCTATGGCTACACCTTC. Its protein product is CASSQAGYGYTF.

This sequence joins TRBV6-1 and TRBJ1-2; 8 bases align to TRBD1. Germline V gene lookup returns CDR1 MNHNS and CDR2 SASEGT. CDR3 size: 14 residues. J gave up 2 bases and V 7 bases, and 6 bases lay outside the gene matches. For the CDR3, the DNA is TGTGCCAGCATACAGACAGGGGCCAACTATGGCTACACCTTC. Translated: CASIQTGANYGYTF.

The chain uses TRBV10-3 and TRBJ2-1; D might be TRBD2 (7 bases). V was cut by 3 bases and J by 6 bases, with 15 bases left in between. Per the germline V gene, CDR1 is ENHRY and CDR2 is SYGVKD. CDR3 length: 15 amino acids. The CDR3 sequence is CAISERAGASNEQFF. In DNA, the CDR3 is TGTGCCATCAGTGAACGGGCGGGGGCCTCCAATGAGCAGTTCTTC.

The chain links TRBV4-1 to TRBJ1-2; possible D gene TRBD1, 5 bases. Germline V gene lookup returns CDR1 MGHRA and CDR2 YSYEKL. The V end lost 0 bases, the J end lost 2 bases, and 10 bases lay between the germline ends. The CDR3 consists of 15 residues. CDR3 DNA: TGCGCCAGCAGCCAAGACGCAGGGTCGAACTATGGCTACACCTTC. Translating it yields CASSQDAGSNYGYTF.

This chain links TRBV18 with TRBJ1-2; D uncertain. CDR1 is KGHSH and CDR2 is LQKENI in the germline V gene. The CDR3 is 15 residues long. V lost 4 bases, J lost 2 bases, and 14 bases lay in between. The CDR3 nucleotides read TGTGCCAGCTCACGGACGACGGACCCGAACTATGGCTACACCTTC. Translating gives CASSRTTDPNYGYTF.

J is TRBJ1-2 and V is TRBV27; 8 bases agree with TRBD1. The V segment lost 0 bases and the J segment 2 bases; nucleotides outside the gene matches: 5. The germline CDR1 and CDR2 sequences are MNHEY and SMNVEV (reference sequence). This CDR3 spans 16 amino acids. CDR3 sequence (DNA): TGTGCCAGCAGTTTATCGGGACAGGTGGGGAACTATGGCTACACCTTC. Amino acid sequence: CASSLSGQVGNYGYTF.

J is TRBJ2-7 and V is TRBV30, with D unclear. Trimming removed 0 bases at V and 5 bases at J, with 11 bases between. Germline V gene data show CDR1 as GTSNPN and CDR2 as SVGIG (reference sequence). This CDR3 has 13 residues. The CDR3: CAWSVLIDNEQYF. CDR3 coding DNA: TGTGCCTGGAGTGTACTTATCGACAACGAGCAGTACTTC.

The V call is TRBV6-5, the J call TRBJ1-5, with D possibly being TRBD1 (5 bases). The CDR3 has 13 residues. The V end was cut by 4 bases, the J end by 5 bases, with 9 bases between. Germline lookup yields CDR1 MNHEY and CDR2 SVGAGI. The CDR3 DNA is TGTGCCAGCAGTTTATGGGGGGATCAGCCCCAGCATTTT. Residues: CASSLWGDQPQHF.

Notes on this clone: The same CDR3 is also encoded by other DNA sequences in this sample. V is TRBV5-1 and J is TRBJ2-2; D remains unclear. Germline V gene sequence: CDR1 SGHRS, CDR2 YFSETQ. The V end was cut by 0 bases, the J end by 2 bases, with 8 bases between. This CDR3 is 15 amino acids long. This CDR3 is CASSLGDSNTGELFF. The CDR3 nucleotides read TGCGCCAGCAGCTTGGGAGACTCTAACACCGGGGAGCTGTTTTTT.

The chain recombines TRBV7-9 with TRBJ2-7; weak D call: TRBD1 (5 bases). This CDR3 has 14 amino acids. V dropped 3 bases and J dropped 1 base, with 10 bases sitting between them. CDR1 and CDR2 (germline): SEHNR, FQNEAQ (reference sequence). Written as DNA, the CDR3 is TGTGCCAGCAGCTTTCAGGGATCGTCCTACGAGCAGTACTTC. Translated: CASSFQGSSYEQYF. Based on the CDR3 plus reference TRBV7-9 and TRBJ2-7, the full variable domain is DTGVSQNPRHKITKRGQNVTFRCDPISEHNRLYWYRQTLGQGPEFLTYFQNEAQLEKSRLLSDRFSAERPKGSFSTLEIQRTEQGDSAMYLCASSFQGSSYEQYFGPGTRLTVT.

DNA of the CDR3: TGTGCCAGTAGTCACCAGGGGCCCTTTAACTATGGCTACACCTTC. Its translation: CASSHQGPFNYGYTF. The V and J genes are TRBV19 and TRBJ1-2; D perhaps matches TRBD1 (6 bases). CDR1 is LNHDA, CDR2 SQIVND, per germline (reference sequence). The germline V and J ends were trimmed by 5 bases and 1 base, with 14 bases remaining between them. This CDR3 comprises 15 residues. The full variable domain, completed using reference TRBV19 and TRBJ1-2, is DGGITQSPKYLFRKEGQNVTLSCEQNLNHDAMYWYRQDPGQGLRLIYYSQIVNDFQKGDIAEGYSVSREKKESFPLTVTSAQKNPTAFYLCASSHQGPFNYGYTFGSGTRLTVV.

The chain joins TRBV30 to TRBJ2-7; D gene unclear. Trimming stripped 5 bases from V and 3 bases from J, with 17 bases between. The CDR3 is 14 amino acids. CDR1 and CDR2 from the germline V gene are GTSNPN and SVGIG (reference sequence). CDR3 DNA sequence: TGTGCCTGGGGCTCTATTGGAAGTCACTACGAGCAGTACTTC. Translating it yields CAWGSIGSHYEQYF.

This chain uses TRBV5-1 with TRBJ2-7; 8 nucleotides align to TRBD1. Germline V gene data show CDR1 as SGHRS and CDR2 as YFSETQ. CDR3 length: 15 residues. The V segment lost 3 bases and the J segment 6 bases; nucleotides outside the gene matches: 11. CDR3 sequence: CASSYRDRRRGEQYF. The CDR3 DNA sequence: TGCGCCAGCAGCTATCGGGACAGGCGCCGGGGCGAGCAGTACTTC. The variable domain in full, completed from reference TRBV5-1 and TRBJ2-7, reads KAGVTQTPRYLIKTRGQQVTLSCSPISGHRSVSWYQQTPGQGLQFLFEYFSETQRNKGNFPGRFSGRQFSNSRSEMNVSTLELGDSALYLCASSYRDRRRGEQYFGPGTRLTVT.

V gene TRBV5-4 combines with J gene TRBJ1-2; unclear D gene. This CDR3 is built from 15 residues. V lost 3 bases and J lost 7, with 19 bases in between. Germline loops: CDR1 SGHNT, CDR2 YYREEE (reference sequence). The CDR3 loop is CASSSAAGYVAGYTF. Here the CDR3 DNA reads TGTGCCAGCAGCTCGGCAGCGGGGTACGTGGCTGGCTACACCTTC.

This chain uses TRBV28 with TRBJ2-7, with TRBD1 matching 9 bases. Germline-derived CDR1 and CDR2 are MDHEN and SYDVKM. V was clipped by 3 bases and J by 5 bases; unmatched bases: 11. The CDR3 sequence is 16 residues long. The chain's CDR3 is CASSFLVDRGSNEQYF. The CDR3 DNA reads as TGTGCCAGCAGTTTCCTTGTGGACAGGGGTAGCAACGAGCAGTACTTC.

The V and J genes are TRBV19 and TRBJ1-5; no clear D. The CDR3 sequence is 12 residues long. With 7 bases removed from V and 1 base from J, the gap between germline ends came to 5 bases. Germline CDR1 LNHDA, CDR2 SQIVND (reference sequence). CDR3 region: CASIFSNQPQHF. For the CDR3, the DNA is TGTGCCAGTATATTCAGCAATCAGCCCCAGCATTTT.

The V gene is TRBV6-1, the J gene TRBJ1-1; D ambiguous. The V and J ends lost 6 bases and 0 bases respectively, with 11 bases between them. This CDR3 has 14 amino acids. The V gene's germline CDR1 is MNHNS and CDR2 SASEGT. CDR3 in amino acids: CASRKSYMNTEAFF. The CDR3 DNA reads as TGTGCCAGCAGGAAAAGCTACATGAACACTGAAGCTTTCTTT.